This TCR beta chain was found in a study of OX40 agonist ivuxolimab in advanced cancers. Broader study findings: Expanded clones belonging to CD8+ T cells outnumbered, on average, those of CD4+.

Method: immunoSEQ multiplex PCR; TCRdb's copy keeps in-frame clones and lacks some. The table records tens of thousands of clones, approximately 91% of them present only once. CDR3 length: 16 amino acids. V dropped 4 bases and J dropped 4; count of bases not matched to a gene: 10. Germline assignment: CDR1 SEHNR and CDR2 FQNEAQ (reference sequence). About this clone: As yet, its antigen is unknown.

Blood specimens came from baseline, cycle 4 day 1, and cycle 7 day 1. The sequencing here drew on CD4+ or CD8+ T cells sorted from blood, taken in a trial of the OX40 agonist ivuxolimab. This chain connects TRBV7-9 to TRBJ2-3; TRBD2 matches at 8 bases. This receptor was taken from an adult with an advanced solid tumor such as melanoma, head and neck, liver or kidney cancer. The chain's CDR3 is CASSSGGAGEADTQYF. The CDR3 DNA follows: TGTGCCAGCAGCTCCGGAGGAGCGGGAGAAGCAGATACGCAGTATTTT.